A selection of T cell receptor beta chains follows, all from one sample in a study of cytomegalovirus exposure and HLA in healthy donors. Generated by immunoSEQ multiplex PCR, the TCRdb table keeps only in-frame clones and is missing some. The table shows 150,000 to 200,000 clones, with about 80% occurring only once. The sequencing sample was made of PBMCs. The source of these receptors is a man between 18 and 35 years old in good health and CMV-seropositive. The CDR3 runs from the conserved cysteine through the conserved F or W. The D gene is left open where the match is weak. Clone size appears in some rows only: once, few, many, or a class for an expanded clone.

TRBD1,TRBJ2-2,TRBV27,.,TGTGCCAGCCGTCCTCCGCCCGGGACAGCGAACACCGGGGAGCTGTTTTTT,CASRPPPGTANTGELFF
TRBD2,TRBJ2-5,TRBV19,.,TGTGCCAGTAGTGGGGTAGCGGGAGGAGGAGAGACCCAGTACTTC,CASSGVAGGGETQYF
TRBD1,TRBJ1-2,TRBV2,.,TGTGCCAGCATCCCGACAGGGAACTATGGCTACACCTTC,CASIPTGNYGYTF
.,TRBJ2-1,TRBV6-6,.,TGTGCCAGCAGTTACTCGACACGATCGGAGCAGTTCTTC,CASSYSTRSEQFF
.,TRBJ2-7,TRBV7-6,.,TGTGCCAGCAGCTTAGGCCCTTCTAGCCCGACCTTCTCCTACGAGCAGTACTTC,CASSLGPSSPTFSYEQYF
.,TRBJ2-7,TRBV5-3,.,TGTGCCAGAAGCTTGGCCAAGGGGCGCGAGCAGTACTTC,CARSLAKGREQYF
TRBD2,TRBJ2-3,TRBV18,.,TGTGCCAGCTCACCAATTCCACTAGCGGGAGGGCCGATGTCAGATACGCAGTATTTT,CASSPIPLAGGPMSDTQYF
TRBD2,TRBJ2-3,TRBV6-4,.,TGTGCCAGCAGTGAAGCGGGGGCCACAGATACGCAGTATTTT,CASSEAGATDTQYF
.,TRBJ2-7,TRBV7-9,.,TGTGCCAGCAGCTCTCGGACAGACCCCTACGAGCAGTACTTC,CASSSRTDPYEQYF
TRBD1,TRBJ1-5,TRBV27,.,TGTGCCAGCAGTTCCAGGGGGCTTGGGGGCAATCAGCCCCAGCATTTT,CASSSRGLGGNQPQHF
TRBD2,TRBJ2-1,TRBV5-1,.,TGCGCCAGCAGCTTGGGGCAGAGGGGTGTTAGCGGGATTTCCTACAATGAGCAGTTCTTC,CASSLGQRGVSGISYNEQFF
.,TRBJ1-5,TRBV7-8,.,TGTGCCAGCAGCTTAGCGGGGGGGAAGAATCAGCCCCAGCATTTT,CASSLAGGKNQPQHF
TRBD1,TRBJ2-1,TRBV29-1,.,TGCAGCGTTGAAGCGCTAGCAGGGGGAAATGAGCAGTTCTTC,CSVEALAGGNEQFF
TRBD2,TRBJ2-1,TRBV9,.,TGTGCCAGCAGCGAGAGGACTAGCGGGATCAATGAGCAGTTCTTC,CASSERTSGINEQFF
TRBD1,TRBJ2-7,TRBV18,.,TGTGCCAGCTCACCACTTGGGACAGGGGGCCTGGCCCCCTACGAGCAGTACTTC,CASSPLGTGGLAPYEQYF
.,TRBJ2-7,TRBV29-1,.,TGCAGCGTTTCTTCACAGGGCCCCACCATCTACGAGCAGTACTTC,CSVSSQGPTIYEQYF
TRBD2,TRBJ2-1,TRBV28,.,TGTGCCAGCAGTCCACGGGGACTAGCTTATAATGAGCAGTTCTTC,CASSPRGLAYNEQFF
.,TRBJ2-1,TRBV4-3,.,TGCGCCAGCAGCCAAGGGGCGGGGTTTGAGCAGTTCTTC,CASSQGAGFEQFF
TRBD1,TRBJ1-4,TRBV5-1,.,TGCGCCAGCAGCGCCGGGACAGGCTTCGAAAAACTGTTTTTT,CASSAGTGFEKLFF
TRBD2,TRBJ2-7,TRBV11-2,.,TGTGCCAGCAGCATGGGACTAGCGGGAGACGAGCAGTACTTC,CASSMGLAGDEQYF
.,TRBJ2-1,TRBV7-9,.,TGTGCCAGCAGCTCTAGGCATGAGCAGTTCTTC,CASSSRHEQFF
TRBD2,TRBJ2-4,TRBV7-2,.,TGTGCCAGCAGCTTAGGTAGCGGGAGGGGGTCCAAAAACATTCAGTACTTC,CASSLGSGRGSKNIQYF
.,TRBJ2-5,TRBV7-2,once,TGTGCCAGCAGCTTAGAGCGCAGACAAGAGACCCAGTACTTC,CASSLERRQETQYF
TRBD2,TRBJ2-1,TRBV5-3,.,TGTGCCAGAAGCTTGTTGCCGGGACTAGCGGGACACAATGAGCAGTTCTTC,CARSLLPGLAGHNEQFF
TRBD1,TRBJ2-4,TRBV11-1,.,TGTGCCAGCAGTACGGGACAGTTGGGGCGGACGGCCAAAAACATTCAGTACTTC,CASSTGQLGRTAKNIQYF
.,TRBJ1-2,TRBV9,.,TGTGCCAGCAGCGTAGGAAGGGGTTATGGCTACACCTTC,CASSVGRGYGYTF
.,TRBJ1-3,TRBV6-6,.,TGTGCCAGCAGTCCGACAATACTTACTGGAAACACCATATATTTT,CASSPTILTGNTIYF
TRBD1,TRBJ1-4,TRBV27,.,TGTGCCAGCAGTACGCGGGACAGCACTAATGAAAAACTGTTTTTT,CASSTRDSTNEKLFF
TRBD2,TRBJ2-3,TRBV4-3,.,TGCGCCAGCAGCCAAGACGGGAGGACAGATACGCAGTATTTT,CASSQDGRTDTQYF
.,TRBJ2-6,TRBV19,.,TGTGCCAACCCTGACAGAAACTCCTCTGGGGCCAACGTCCTGACTTTC,CANPDRNSSGANVLTF
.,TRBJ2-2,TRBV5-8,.,TGTGCCAGCAGCCTAAGGGCAGTGCGGGTCGGGGAGCTGTTTTTT,CASSLRAVRVGELFF
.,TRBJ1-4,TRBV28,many,TGTGCCAGCAGGGGGCAGGGTCGCGAAAAACTGTTTTTT,CASRGQGREKLFF
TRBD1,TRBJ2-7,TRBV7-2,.,TGTGCCAGCAGCTTCGCCCTAATGACAGGGGGCAACTACGAGCAGTACTTC,CASSFALMTGGNYEQYF
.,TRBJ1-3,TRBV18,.,TGTGCCAGCTCACCACGGCCCAATTCTGGAAACACCATATATTTT,CASSPRPNSGNTIYF
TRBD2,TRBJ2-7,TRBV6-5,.,TGTGCCAGCAGTTACACTAGCGGTAACCCCTACGAGCAGTACTTC,CASSYTSGNPYEQYF
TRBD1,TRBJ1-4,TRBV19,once,TGTGCCAGTAGTATTCTCTCAGGGGGGAATGAAAAACTGTTTTTT,CASSILSGGNEKLFF
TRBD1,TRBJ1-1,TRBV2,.,TGTGCCAGCAGTAGGACAGGGAACACTGAAGCTTTCTTT,CASSRTGNTEAFF
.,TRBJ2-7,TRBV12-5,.,TGTGCTAGTGGTTTTAACTCGGAGTACGCCTACGAGCAGTACTTC,CASGFNSEYAYEQYF
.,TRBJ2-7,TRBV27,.,TGTGCCAGCAGTCCCCAGGGGGGTGAGCAGTACTTC,CASSPQGGEQYF
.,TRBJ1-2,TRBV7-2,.,TGTGCCAGCAGCTTAGGAGGCGGCCAACAAGTGGCTGGCTACACCTTC,CASSLGGGQQVAGYTF
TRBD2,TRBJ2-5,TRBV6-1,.,TGTGCCAGCAGGATACTAGCGTTCCAAGAGACCCAGTACTTC,CASRILAFQETQYF
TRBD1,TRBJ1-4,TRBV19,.,TGTGCCTGCTCGGGACAGCCCCCAGGTGAAAAACTGTTTTTT,CACSGQPPGEKLFF
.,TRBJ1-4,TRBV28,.,TGTGCCAGCAGGGCAACAGGGAAGGAAAAACTGTTTTTT,CASRATGKEKLFF
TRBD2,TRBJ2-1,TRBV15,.,TGTGCCACCGCCCCGGGACTAGCGTATGGTGATGAGCAGTTCTTC,CATAPGLAYGDEQFF
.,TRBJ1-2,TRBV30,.,TGTGCCTGGGCAGCGTCTAATAACTATGGCTACACCTTC,CAWAASNNYGYTF
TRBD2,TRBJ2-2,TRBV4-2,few,TGTGCCAGCAGCCCTCGAAGACTAGCCGAGGGGACCGGGGAGCTGTTTTTT,CASSPRRLAEGTGELFF
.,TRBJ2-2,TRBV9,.,TGTGCCAGCAGCGTAGCGAGGGAAGGCACCGGGGAGCTGTTTTTT,CASSVAREGTGELFF
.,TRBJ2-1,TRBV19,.,TGTGCCAGTGTAGCGGATCCCTCCTACAATGAGCAGTTCTTC,CASVADPSYNEQFF
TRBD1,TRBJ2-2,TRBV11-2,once,TGTGCCAGCAGCCGGGACAGGGCGAACACCGGGGAGCTGTTTTTT,CASSRDRANTGELFF
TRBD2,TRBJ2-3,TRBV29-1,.,TGCAGCGTTTTAAACCCGGGACTAGCGGGACCTCCCAGCACAGATACGCAGTATTTT,CSVLNPGLAGPPSTDTQYF
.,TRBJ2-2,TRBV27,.,TGTGCCAGCAGTTTAGGCCGCGGGGAGCTGTTTTTT,CASSLGRGELFF
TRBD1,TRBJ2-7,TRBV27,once,TGTGCCAGCAGTTCGGGACAGGGCTACGAGCAGTACTTC,CASSSGQGYEQYF
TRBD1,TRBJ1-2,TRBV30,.,TGTGCCTGGAGTGTGACAGGGTATGGCTACACCTTC,CAWSVTGYGYTF
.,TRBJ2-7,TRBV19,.,TGTGCCAGTACCGCCTCGACAGGCTCCTACGAGCAGTACTTC,CASTASTGSYEQYF